The TCR beta chain described here comes from a study of CD8 T cells in ankylosing spondylitis. The study, taken as a whole, reports: CD8+ cells made up the disease-linked clones, which were relatively rare in peripheral blood. What appeared characteristic of ankylosing spondylitis blood was a TCR beta motif of under 10 highly homologous variants. Enrichment of disease-linked clones was reportedly significant in matched ankylosing spondylitis synovial fluid. In reactive arthritis synovial fluid and blood, some motif variants had been reported before.

The CDR3 sequence is 14 residues long. From germline, CDR1 is SSHAT and CDR2 FNYEAQ (reference sequence). This clonotype has more than one count but fewer than ten. Its antigen is currently unknown. Germline and junction disagree at one end, which may indicate a read error. The TCR beta libraries were generated through quantitative 5'-RACE incorporating molecular barcodes. In TCRdb, the 5' RACE reads were re-called with MiXCR into one record per CDR3 protein. There are fewer than 750,000 distinct CDR3 sequences in the sample; around 20% occur only once, and roughly a fifth lies in the top ten. The TCR originated in a male donor with ankylosing spondylitis. This sequence joins TRBV7-7 and TRBJ1-6, with 7 bases fitting TRBD1. Sequencing was performed on blood, either unsorted or a sorted T cell fraction (not recorded which). The CDR3 nucleotides read TGTGCTAGCAGCTGGGGGGACAGAAATTCACCCCTCCACTTT. Amino acids: CASSWGDRNSPLHF.